This is a list of T cell receptor beta chains from one sample in a study of Graves' ophthalmopathy and Graves' hyperthyroidism. Using its own MiXCR run on the multiplex PCR reads, TCRdb lists one record per CDR3 protein. This sample has a few hundred thousand distinct CDR3 sequences, with under 45% found just once. Input material: peripheral blood or thyroid tissue (not recorded which). The receptor set was obtained from an adult man with Graves' hyperthyroidism. The CDR3 runs from the conserved cysteine through the conserved F or W. D genes are given only for firm matches. The size of a clone is reported for some rows only, either as once, few or many, or as a class for expanded clones.

V gene	J gene	D gene	clone size	CDR3 DNA	CDR3 protein
TRBV6-5	TRBJ2-7	.	few	TGTGCCAGCAGTTACTCGGGGACATCCAACGAGCAGTACTTC	CASSYSGTSNEQYF
TRBV19	TRBJ2-2	TRBD1	many	TGTGCCAGTAGTCCTCGTCGGGACAGGACTTACACCGGGGAGCTGTTTTTT	CASSPRRDRTYTGELFF
TRBV27	TRBJ1-1	.	.	TGTGCCAGCAGTTTATCGACTCGGGGGAACACTGAAGCTTTCTTT	CASSLSTRGNTEAFF
TRBV5-6	TRBJ2-7	.	many	TGTGCCAGCAGCTTGGGAGGGGAAGAAGGCGAGCAGTACTTC	CASSLGGEEGEQYF
TRBV5-1	TRBJ1-1	.	.	TGCGCCAGCAGCTTGGAGGCAGGGACTGGAGCTTTCTTT	CASSLEAGTGAFF
TRBV12-3/TRBV12-4	TRBJ2-2	TRBD1	.	TGTGCCAGCAGACCGGGGACAGGGGGCCTGAACACCGGGGAGCTGTTTTTT	CASRPGTGGLNTGELFF
TRBV24-1	TRBJ1-5	.	many	TGTGCCATCCAACAGAATAGCAATCAGCCCCAGCATTTT	CAIQQNSNQPQHF
TRBV13	TRBJ1-1	TRBD1	.	TGTGCCAGCAGCAGACAGACAGGGAGAACTGAAGCTTTCTTT	CASSRQTGRTEAFF
TRBV12-3/TRBV12-4	TRBJ1-1	TRBD1	many	TGTGCCAGCAGTTTACGGGACAGGGTGACTGAAGCTTTCTTT	CASSLRDRVTEAFF
TRBV7-6	TRBJ2-5	TRBD1	.	TGTGCCAGCAGCCCCGACAGGGCGGCGACCCAGTACTTC	CASSPDRAATQYF
TRBV5-5	TRBJ2-7	.	.	TGTGCCAGCAGCTTGGGAGAGGGATCGGTTAGTAGCTACGAGCAGTACTTC	CASSLGEGSVSSYEQYF
TRBV12-3/TRBV12-4	TRBJ1-1	.	.	TGTGCCAGCAGTTTTTTTGCGGGGAGTGGGAACACTGAAGCTTTCTTT	CASSFFAGSGNTEAFF
TRBV29-1	TRBJ2-3	TRBD1	few	TGCAGCGTCGCTACCTGGACAGGGAATGAAGGTACAGATACGCAGTATTTT	CSVATWTGNEGTDTQYF
TRBV7-9	TRBJ1-1	.	.	TGTGCCAGCAGTCCAGCCCCCCCAGGGAGCACTGAAGCTTTCTTT	CASSPAPPGSTEAFF
TRBV3-1	TRBJ1-6	.	.	TGTGCCAGCAGCCAAGGTCCTAATTCACCCCTCCACTTT	CASSQGPNSPLHF
TRBV12-3/TRBV12-4	TRBJ2-5	.	many	TGTGCCAGCAGTTTGGTTCGAACCTTTCAAGAGACCCAGTACTTC	CASSLVRTFQETQYF
TRBV6-6	TRBJ1-1	.	once	TGTGCCAGCAGTGAAATGGACTCCTCTTCGGCTTTCTTT	CASSEMDSSSAFF
TRBV13	TRBJ2-2	TRBD1	.	TGTGCCAGCAGCACCCAAGAGGGGCTTTCGACCCGGGACAGGGACACCGGGGAGCTGTTTTTT	CASSTQEGLSTRDRDTGELFF
TRBV12-3/TRBV12-4	TRBJ1-5	.	many	TGTGCCAGCACACAATCAGGGGATGGCAATCAGCCCCAGCATTTT	CASTQSGDGNQPQHF
TRBV4-2	TRBJ2-7	TRBD1	many	TGTGCCAGCAGCCATTCGGACAGGCTAACCTACGAGCAGTACTTC	CASSHSDRLTYEQYF
TRBV12-3/TRBV12-4	TRBJ1-5	.	many	TGTGCCAGCAGTTTTAAGGGCAGACCCAATCAGCCCCAGCATTTT	CASSFKGRPNQPQHF
TRBV7-2	TRBJ1-2	.	many	TGTGCCAGCAGCTTAAGGAGATCTAACTATGGCTACACCTTC	CASSLRRSNYGYTF
TRBV7-2	TRBJ2-3	.	.	TGTGCCAGCAGGGCCCGGGGTAGCACAGATACGCAGTATTTT	CASRARGSTDTQYF
TRBV24-1	TRBJ2-2	TRBD1	many	TGTGCCACCAGTGATTGGGACAGCCCGAACACCGGGGAGCTGTTTTTT	CATSDWDSPNTGELFF
TRBV15	TRBJ2-1	TRBD2	few	TGTGCCACCAGCAGAGATCCTGCGAGCGGGAGGGCCTCCTACAATGAGCAGTTCTTC	CATSRDPASGRASYNEQFF
TRBV28	TRBJ2-5	TRBD1	.	TGTGCCAGCAGAACCACAGGGGGCGGAGAGACCCAGTACTTC	CASRTTGGGETQYF
TRBV7-2	TRBJ2-7	.	many	TGTGCCAGCAGCTTTTATAGCTCAACCTACGAGCAGTACTTC	CASSFYSSTYEQYF
TRBV7-2	TRBJ2-7	.	few	TGTGCCAGCAGCTTAGGCCGTGGGGCCTACGAGCAGTACTTC	CASSLGRGAYEQYF
TRBV12-3/TRBV12-4	TRBJ1-2	.	.	TGTGCCAGCAACCAAGATCTGGGGGCGAGCTATGGCTACACCTTC	CASNQDLGASYGYTF
TRBV10-2	TRBJ1-6	TRBD1	many	TGCGTCAGCAGGACTGGGACAGAGGTAGCTTCACCCCTCCACTTT	CVSRTGTEVASPLHF
TRBV7-9	TRBJ1-4	.	.	TGTGCCAGCAGCCTAACCGCCGGGACTAGCGGGGAGAATGAAAAACTGTTTTTT	CASSLTAGTSGENEKLFF
TRBV20-1	TRBJ2-5	.	many	TGCAGTGCTAGACGGGGTGGGGAGACCCAGTACTTC	CSARRGGETQYF
TRBV7-9	TRBJ2-1	TRBD2	.	TGTGCCAGCAGCATGCTAGCGGGCGCTTACAATGAGCAGTTCTTC	CASSMLAGAYNEQFF
TRBV20-1	TRBJ1-1	.	many	TGCAGTGCTAGAGATCGTGTGGGAAGTTACACTGAAGCTTTCTTT	CSARDRVGSYTEAFF
TRBV29-1	TRBJ1-1	TRBD1	.	TGCAGCGGGGACAGGGGCGTTAACACTGAAGCTTTCTTT	CSGDRGVNTEAFF
TRBV5-1	TRBJ2-1	TRBD1	few	TGCGCCAGCAGCATCGGGACAGGGTACAATGAGCAGTTCTTC	CASSIGTGYNEQFF
TRBV7-9	TRBJ2-7	.	many	TGTGCCAGCAGCGGCACAGGACCCTACGAGCAGTACTTC	CASSGTGPYEQYF
TRBV20-1	TRBJ1-2	.	.	TGCAGTGCTCTTAGCTGGGGAGCGGACTATGGCTACACCTTC	CSALSWGADYGYTF
TRBV5-1	TRBJ1-1	TRBD1	many	TGCGCCAGCAGCTTGGGGACAGGGGATATGAACACTGAAGCTTTCTTT	CASSLGTGDMNTEAFF
TRBV25-1	TRBJ1-5	.	.	TGTGCCAGCAGTGAGGGAGGGGCCATTGGTCAGCCCCAGCATTTT	CASSEGGAIGQPQHF